This T cell receptor beta chain is from a study of blood T cell repertoires in COVID-19. Study-level information: Donors in the United States, Italy and Spain gave samples during acute or convalescent COVID-19. Sample material is recorded as cDNA or gDNA derived from T cells, B-cell-depleted T cells, or PBMCs.

In the authors' workflow: Estimation of nucleated cell counts relied on the amplification of reference gene primers. TCRdb's copy holds only in-frame clones and misses some; the assay was immunoSEQ multiplex PCR. The D gene and trimming were derived from the DNA, and the V and J assignments and clone size from that table. Of approximately 270,000 clones listed, about 86% are singletons. Trimming pared 8 bases from V and 1 base from J, leaving 9 bases between. Germline V gene sequence: CDR1 MNHEY, CDR2 SVGAGI. CDR3 length: 12 residues. The specimen sequenced was peripheral blood. The source is a man aged 80 or over with acute or convalescent COVID-19. V and J are TRBV6-5 and TRBJ2-7; D gene ambiguous. CDR3 sequence: CASHHTSYEQYF. DNA of the CDR3: TGTGCCAGCCACCACACATCCTACGAGCAGTACTTC.